This TCR beta chain was recorded in a study of T cell repertoires in ileal Crohn's disease. On the study more broadly: M6 samples are neoterminal ileum biopsies from postoperative colonoscopy.

Each sample's TCRB immunosequencing used roughly 500 nanograms of biopsy DNA. Method: immunoSEQ multiplex PCR; TCRdb's copy keeps in-frame clones and lacks some. Seen here are 1,500 to 2,000 clones, about 83% observed once, and the top ten hold 6% to 8.5%. Stated time point: neoterminal ileum biopsy at postoperative endoscopy, about 6 months after surgery. With regard to this clone: The sample contains more than one DNA sequence encoding this CDR3.

This sequence was found in an adult with Crohn's disease. The source material was ileal tissue.

The CDR3 sequence: CASSVEGSSNQPQHF. The CDR3 DNA follows: TGTGCCAGCAGCGTAGAGGGGTCGAGCAATCAGCCCCAGCATTTT. The genes are TRBV9 and TRBJ1-5, with a weak D call TRBD1 (5 bases). The germline V and J ends were trimmed by 0 bases and 1 base, with 8 bases remaining between them. Germline V gene lookup returns CDR1 SGDLS and CDR2 YYNGEE. CDR3 length: 15 amino acids.